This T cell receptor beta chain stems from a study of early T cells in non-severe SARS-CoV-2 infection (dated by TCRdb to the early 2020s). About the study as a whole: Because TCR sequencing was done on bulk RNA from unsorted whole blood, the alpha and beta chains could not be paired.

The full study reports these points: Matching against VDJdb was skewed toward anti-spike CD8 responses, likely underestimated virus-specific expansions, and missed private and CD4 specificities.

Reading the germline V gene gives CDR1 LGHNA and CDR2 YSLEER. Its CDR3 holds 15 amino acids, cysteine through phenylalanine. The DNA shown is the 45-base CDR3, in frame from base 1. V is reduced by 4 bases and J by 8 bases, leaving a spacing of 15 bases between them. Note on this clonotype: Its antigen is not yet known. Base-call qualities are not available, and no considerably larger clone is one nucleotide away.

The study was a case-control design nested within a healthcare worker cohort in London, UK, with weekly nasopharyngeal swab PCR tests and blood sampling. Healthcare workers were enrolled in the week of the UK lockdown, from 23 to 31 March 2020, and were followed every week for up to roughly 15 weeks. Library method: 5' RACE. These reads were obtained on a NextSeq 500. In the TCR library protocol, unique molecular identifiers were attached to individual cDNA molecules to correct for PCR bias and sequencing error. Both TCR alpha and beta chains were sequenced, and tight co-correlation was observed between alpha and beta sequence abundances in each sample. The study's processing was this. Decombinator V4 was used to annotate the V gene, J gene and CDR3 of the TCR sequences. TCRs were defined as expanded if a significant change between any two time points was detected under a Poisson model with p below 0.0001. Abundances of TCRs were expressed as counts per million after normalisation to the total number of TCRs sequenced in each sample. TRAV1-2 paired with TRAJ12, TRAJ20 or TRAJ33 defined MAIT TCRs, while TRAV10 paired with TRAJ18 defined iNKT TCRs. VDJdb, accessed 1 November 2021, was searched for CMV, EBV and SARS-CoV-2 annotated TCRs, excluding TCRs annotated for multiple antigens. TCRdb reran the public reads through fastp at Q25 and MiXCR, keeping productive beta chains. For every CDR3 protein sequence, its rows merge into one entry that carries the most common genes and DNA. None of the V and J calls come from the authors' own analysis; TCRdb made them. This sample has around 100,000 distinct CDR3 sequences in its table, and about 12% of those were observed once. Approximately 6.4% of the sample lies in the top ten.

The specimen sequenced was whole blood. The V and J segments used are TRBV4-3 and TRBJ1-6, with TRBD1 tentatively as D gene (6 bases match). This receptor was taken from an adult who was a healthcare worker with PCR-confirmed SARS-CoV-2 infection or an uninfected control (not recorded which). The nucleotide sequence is TGCGCCAGCAGCCTTGGGGACAAAGGGCATTCACCCCTCCACTTT. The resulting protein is CASSLGDKGHSPLHF.